The rows below give T cell receptor beta chains drawn from one sample of a study of tumor-infiltrating lymphocytes in primary liver carcinoma. TCRdb recomputed calls from the multiplex PCR reads with MiXCR, one row per CDR3 protein. Of roughly 80,000 distinct CDR3 sequences detected, 72% appear once; the ten largest clones hold 15% to 20%. The sample taken for sequencing was liver tumor tissue from sampling region 1. The source is a man aged 40-50 years with primary liver carcinoma and hepatitis B virus infection. Each CDR3 is given with its conserved first and last residue. The order of the fields is J gene, clone size, V gene, D gene, CDR3 DNA, CDR3 protein. The D gene is left open where the match is weak. The size of a clone is reported for some rows only, either as once, few or many, or as a class for expanded clones.

J: TRBJ2-7; size: .; V: TRBV7-8; D: .; DNA: TGTGCCAGCAGCCCCGTGAGGCGAGTGAACACCTACAAGCAGTACTTC; CDR3: CASSPVRRVNTYKQYF
J: TRBJ2-5; size: medium-sized; V: TRBV11-2; D: .; DNA: TGTGCCAGCAGCTTAATCAGGGTGGAGACCCAGTACTTC; CDR3: CASSLIRVETQYF
J: TRBJ2-7; size: .; V: TRBV20-1; D: .; DNA: TGCAGTGCTAGAGATAACGTAATGAGCTACGAGCAGTACTTC; CDR3: CSARDNVMSYEQYF
J: TRBJ2-7; size: many; V: TRBV28; D: TRBD1; DNA: TGTGCCAGTAACGGACAGGGAGACTACGAGCAGTACTTC; CDR3: CASNGQGDYEQYF
J: TRBJ2-7; size: .; V: TRBV4-1; D: .; DNA: TGCGCCAGCAGCCTTCTACCCGACGATCTTGAGCCCGGGCAGTACTTC; CDR3: CASSLLPDDLEPGQYF
J: TRBJ2-5; size: .; V: TRBV12-3/TRBV12-4; D: TRBD1; DNA: TGTGCCAGTAGTATCACAGGGGGCGCGAGTCTCACCCAGTACTTC; CDR3: CASSITGGASLTQYF
J: TRBJ1-1; size: .; V: TRBV7-8; D: .; DNA: TGTGCCAGTAGCCCCCCAGGAGGGGACACTGAAGCTTTCTTT; CDR3: CASSPPGGDTEAFF
J: TRBJ1-2; size: .; V: TRBV5-4; D: TRBD1; DNA: TGTGACAGCAGCTTACAGGGGGCTGGTGGCTATGGCTACACATTC; CDR3: CDSSLQGAGGYGYTF
J: TRBJ2-1; size: .; V: TRBV6-5; D: TRBD2; DNA: TGTGCCAGCAGACTCGGGACTAGCATGAGATCCTTCAATGAGCAGTTCTTC; CDR3: CASRLGTSMRSFNEQFF
J: TRBJ2-3; size: once; V: TRBV29-1; D: TRBD2; DNA: TGCCGCGTAGCTCCTAGCGGGGACACAGATACGCAGTATTTT; CDR3: CRVAPSGDTDTQYF
J: TRBJ1-5; size: .; V: TRBV6-6; D: .; DNA: TGTGCCAGCAACGGGAACCGGGACTGGGAAGGGCAGCCCCTGCATTTT; CDR3: CASNGNRDWEGQPLHF
J: TRBJ1-1; size: .; V: TRBV6-1; D: .; DNA: TGTACCAGCAGTGAAGCATGGACACGAGGTCGGGCTTTCTTT; CDR3: CTSSEAWTRGRAFF
J: TRBJ2-7; size: .; V: TRBV6-1; D: .; DNA: TGTGCCAGCAGTGATGCCCCGGGACATGGGTACGAGCAGTACTTC; CDR3: CASSDAPGHGYEQYF
J: TRBJ2-7; size: .; V: TRBV11-2; D: .; DNA: TGTGCCAAGAGCTTAAATGGCACTGCCTACGAGCAGTACTTC; CDR3: CAKSLNGTAYEQYF
J: TRBJ2-3; size: many; V: TRBV30; D: .; DNA: TGTGCCTGCCAAGGATGGGATACGCAGTATTTT; CDR3: CACQGWDTQYF
J: TRBJ2-1; size: .; V: TRBV11-2; D: TRBD2; DNA: TGCGCCAGCAGCTACTCTTCGACTAGCGGGAGTGGAGGCGGGTCCTTC; CDR3: CASSYSSTSGSGGGSF
J: TRBJ2-2; size: .; V: TRBV13; D: .; DNA: TGTGCCAGCAGCTTTAGGAGCAGGGCGGAGGCGAACACCGGGGAGCTGTTTTTT; CDR3: CASSFRSRAEANTGELFF
J: TRBJ2-7; size: .; V: TRBV20-1; D: TRBD1; DNA: TGCAGTGCTAGATCTTCCCGGACAGGGGTGCGGGAGCAGTACTTC; CDR3: CSARSSRTGVREQYF
J: TRBJ1-2; size: .; V: TRBV28; D: .; DNA: TGTGCCAGCAGTCCATCGGGGGGGGGGCGCGGTGGCTACACCTTC; CDR3: CASSPSGGGRGGYTF
J: TRBJ2-1; size: .; V: TRBV5-6; D: .; DNA: TGTTCCAGCAGCTTGGAGGGGGCAAGATCCTGCAATGAGCAGTTCTTC; CDR3: CSSSLEGARSCNEQFF
J: TRBJ1-1; size: .; V: TRBV4-2; D: .; DNA: TGTGCCTGCAGCCGAGGGAGGGGGTCTGAAGCTTTCTTT; CDR3: CACSRGRGSEAFF
J: TRBJ2-2; size: .; V: TRBV11-2; D: .; DNA: TGTGCCAGCAACCCAGGGGAAAACACCGGGGAACTGTTTTTT; CDR3: CASNPGENTGELFF
J: TRBJ2-1; size: .; V: TRBV6-5; D: TRBD2; DNA: TGTGCCAGCAGTTACTCGGGGGCGGGAGGGCTCGGTGAGCAGTTCTTT; CDR3: CASSYSGAGGLGEQFF
J: TRBJ2-2; size: few; V: TRBV18; D: .; DNA: TGTGCCAGCTCACCACGGGACGCGGGGTCGAACACCGGGGAGCTGTTTTTT; CDR3: CASSPRDAGSNTGELFF
J: TRBJ1-2; size: few; V: TRBV29-1; D: .; DNA: TGCAGCGTGGATGGGGGGCATGGCTACACCTTC; CDR3: CSVDGGHGYTF
J: TRBJ2-3; size: few; V: TRBV6-5; D: .; DNA: TGTGCCAGTACTCTCGGACGAAGCACTGATACGCAGTATTTT; CDR3: CASTLGRSTDTQYF
J: TRBJ2-6; size: .; V: TRBV11-2; D: TRBD1; DNA: TGTGCCAGCAGCTTGGACAGGGCTGGGGCCAACGTCCTGACTTTC; CDR3: CASSLDRAGANVLTF
J: TRBJ2-2; size: .; V: TRBV12-3/TRBV12-4; D: TRBD2; DNA: TGTGCCAGCACTTTAGATCGTCCTTTGGGACTAGACACCGGGGAGCTGTTTTTT; CDR3: CASTLDRPLGLDTGELFF
J: TRBJ2-1; size: .; V: TRBV11-2; D: .; DNA: TGTGCCACCAGTCCAGTGGGCCCTGGGAATGAGCAGTTCTTC; CDR3: CATSPVGPGNEQFF
J: TRBJ1-6; size: .; V: TRBV4-2; D: .; DNA: TGTGCCAGCCGCCGCTTGGACAGTGAGAATCCACCCCTCCACTTT; CDR3: CASRRLDSENPPLHF
J: TRBJ2-7; size: few; V: TRBV16; D: .; DNA: TGTGCCAGCAGCCAGGCCAACTCGGCCGAGCAGTACTTC; CDR3: CASSQANSAEQYF
J: TRBJ2-1; size: few; V: TRBV11-1; D: .; DNA: TGTGCCAACAGCCCAGGCCGGGCAAATGAGCAGTTCTTC; CDR3: CANSPGRANEQFF
J: TRBJ1-6; size: .; V: TRBV25-1; D: .; DNA: TGTGCCAGCAGTGGGGGCAGGACCAATAATTCACCCCTCCACTTT; CDR3: CASSGGRTNNSPLHF
J: TRBJ1-5; size: .; V: TRBV30; D: .; DNA: TGTGCCTGGAGGGGCGCAGGATCGGATCAGCCCCAGCATTTT; CDR3: CAWRGAGSDQPQHF
J: TRBJ2-1; size: few; V: TRBV4-2; D: TRBD2; DNA: TGTGCCAGCAGCCAAGAAGGCGGGAGGGTTGGGGATGAGCAGTTCTTC; CDR3: CASSQEGGRVGDEQFF
J: TRBJ1-5; size: .; V: TRBV30; D: .; DNA: TGTGTATGGAGTGTATTGGGTTTGAATCAGCCCCAGCATTTT; CDR3: CVWSVLGLNQPQHF
J: TRBJ2-1; size: once; V: TRBV11-2; D: TRBD2; DNA: TGTGCCAGCAGCGTCAGCGGGAGCCTCTACAATAAGCAGTTCTTT; CDR3: CASSVSGSLYNKQFF
J: TRBJ2-3; size: .; V: TRBV7-8; D: .; DNA: TGTACCACCCAGAGGTCGGTAGCGGAAGTTACGCAGTATTTT; CDR3: CTTQRSVAEVTQYF
J: TRBJ2-1; size: many; V: TRBV4-1; D: .; DNA: TGCGCCAGCAGCCAATTAGGCCTCGAGTACAATGAGCAGTTCTTC; CDR3: CASSQLGLEYNEQFF
J: TRBJ2-1; size: .; V: TRBV11-2; D: .; DNA: TGTGCCAGCAGATCCACAGTTCGCGATGAGCAGTTCTTC; CDR3: CASRSTVRDEQFF
J: TRBJ2-1; size: .; V: TRBV28; D: TRBD2; DNA: TGTGCCGGCTTGACTAGCGGGAGACAGCAGTCCTTC; CDR3: CAGLTSGRQQSF
J: TRBJ1-5; size: few; V: TRBV28; D: .; DNA: TGTGCCAGCAGTGGGGCCCTCGGTAACCAGCCCCAGCATTTT; CDR3: CASSGALGNQPQHF
J: TRBJ2-2; size: .; V: TRBV20-1; D: TRBD2; DNA: TGCAGTGTCCGGGAGGAAGGAGCCGGGGAGCTGTTTTTT; CDR3: CSVREEGAGELFF
J: TRBJ1-6; size: once; V: TRBV6-1; D: .; DNA: TGTGCCACAACCCTCCAACAGGGCGGAAATTCACCCCTCCACTTT; CDR3: CATTLQQGGNSPLHF
J: TRBJ2-1; size: .; V: TRBV7-2; D: .; DNA: TGTGCCAGCAGCTCGCTGGTGGGGGGCAATGAGCAGTTCTTC; CDR3: CASSSLVGGNEQFF
J: TRBJ1-1; size: .; V: TRBV12-5; D: .; DNA: TGTGCTAGTGGTTCCGGCACTGAAGCCTTCTTT; CDR3: CASGSGTEAFF
J: TRBJ2-5; size: once; V: TRBV6-6; D: .; DNA: TGTGCCAGCCGCGTGACTAGTCGAGAGAGCCAGTACTTC; CDR3: CASRVTSRESQYF
J: TRBJ1-2; size: .; V: TRBV12-3/TRBV12-4; D: .; DNA: TGTGCCAGCAGTCTAAGGGATAGGCCCTTCTATGGCCACGCCTTC; CDR3: CASSLRDRPFYGHAF
J: TRBJ1-1; size: .; V: TRBV20-1; D: TRBD1; DNA: TGCAGTGCTAGAGATGGGACAGCGAACACTGAAGCTTTCTTT; CDR3: CSARDGTANTEAFF
J: TRBJ1-2; size: .; V: TRBV6-5; D: .; DNA: TGTGCCAGCGGATACACCGCAGGGGAAAACTATGACTACACCTTC; CDR3: CASGYTAGENYDYTF
J: TRBJ2-3; size: many; V: TRBV6-2/TRBV6-3; D: .; DNA: TGTGCCAGCAGTTCCGCCCCCGGACAGCCATCTAGCACAGATACGCAGTATTTT; CDR3: CASSSAPGQPSSTDTQYF
J: TRBJ2-5; size: .; V: TRBV11-2; D: .; DNA: TGTGCCAGTAGCTTAGGGATAGCGCAAGAGACCCAGTACTTT; CDR3: CASSLGIAQETQYF
J: TRBJ2-5; size: .; V: TRBV12-3/TRBV12-4; D: .; DNA: TGTGCCAGCAGGGGGAATGAATTTCCAGAGACCCAGTACTTC; CDR3: CASRGNEFPETQYF
J: TRBJ2-7; size: .; V: TRBV11-3; D: .; DNA: TGTGTCAGCACCTTAGGACTTTCAAATGAGCAGTACTTC; CDR3: CVSTLGLSNEQYF
J: TRBJ1-6; size: .; V: TRBV6-1; D: .; DNA: TGTGCCAGCAGAGTACAGGGACCCAATAATTCACCCCTCCACTTT; CDR3: CASRVQGPNNSPLHF